One and the same sample provided the 20 T cell receptor beta chains below, sequenced in a study of CD8+CD57+ T cells in acquired aplastic anemia. Investigators profiled TCR beta VDJ and CDR3 from genomic DNA template. TCRdb reprocessed the reads with MiXCR, giving one entry per CDR3 protein. The sample lists 150,000 to 200,000 distinct CDR3 sequences; under 75% were seen once. Source material: sorted CD4+, CD8+, or CD8+CD57+ T cells (not recorded which) from PBMCs. These receptors originate from a human donor in good health.

This clonotype was seen a few times. The chain is built from TRBV7-9 and TRBJ2-3; D might be TRBD1 or TRBD2, each matching 5 bases. Trimming removed 3 bases from V and 0 bases from J, with 10 bases in between. The CDR3 spans 15 residues. Germline CDR1 is SEHNR and CDR2 is FQNEAQ (reference sequence). The CDR3 bases are TGTGCCAGCAGCTTCGGGACGGCGAGCACAGATACGCAGTATTTT. It codes for CASSFGTASTDTQYF.

This clonotype has only one observation. This chain joins TRBV7-9 and TRBJ1-6; D not certain. V was shortened by 2 bases and J by 10 bases, with 12 bases between the two germline ends. The CDR3 length is 14 residues. Germline values: CDR1 SEHNR, CDR2 FQNEAQ (reference sequence). CDR3 amino acids: CASSLTWGGSPLHF. CDR3 bases: TGTGCCAGCAGCTTAACGTGGGGTGGCTCACCCCTCCACTTT.

This clonotype was observed a single time. CDR3 in DNA: TGTGCCAGCAGCTTATCCGGGTCGGACACTGAAGCTTTCTTT. Its protein is CASSLSGSDTEAFF. The rearrangement uses TRBV7-9 and TRBJ1-1; unclear D gene. Germline V gene sequence: CDR1 SEHNR, CDR2 FQNEAQ (reference sequence). V dropped 2 bases and J dropped 3 bases, with 10 bases sitting between them. The CDR3 extends over 14 amino acids. The complete variable domain, with remaining parts taken from reference TRBV7-9 and TRBJ1-1, reads DTGVSQNPRHKITKRGQNVTFRCDPISEHNRLYWYRQTLGQGPEFLTYFQNEAQLEKSRLLSDRFSAERPKGSFSTLEIQRTEQGDSAMYLCASSLSGSDTEAFFGQGTRLTVV.

The rearrangement joins TRBV20-1 to TRBJ2-1, with D possibly TRBD2 on 6 matching bases. The CDR3 contains 11 residues. Trimming left V 3 bases short and J 10 bases short, with 10 bases between. Germline CDR1 reads DFQATT; CDR2 reads SNEGSKA (reference sequence). CDR3 in DNA: TGCAGTGCTAGGGACTATCGGGAGCAGTTCTTC. Its translation is CSARDYREQFF.

The V gene is TRBV19, the J gene TRBJ1-5, with 10 positions matching TRBD1. Germline values: CDR1 LNHDA, CDR2 SQIVND (reference sequence). The J segment lost 5 bases and the V segment lost 9 bases, leaving 7 bases of the junction unmatched. CDR3 length equals 14 residues. The CDR3 DNA reads TGTGCCAGCAGCCTAGGGACAGGGGATCAGCCCCAGCATTTT. Protein product: CASSLGTGDQPQHF.

This clonotype was seen many times. The chain has TRBV24-1 and TRBJ2-5; 10 nucleotides line up with TRBD1. Germline CDR1 and CDR2: KGHDR and SFDVKD. The CDR3 has 15 amino acids. J was trimmed by 5 bases and V by 0 bases; bases with no gene match: 2. DNA for the CDR3: TGTGCCACCAGTGATTTGGGGACAGGGGTTGAGACCCAGTACTTC. Translated, it gives CATSDLGTGVETQYF.

The gene calls are TRBV15 and TRBJ2-1; D ambiguous. The CDR3 is made up of 15 amino acids. Trimming stripped 0 bases from V and 5 bases from J, with 11 bases between. Germline V lookup: CDR1 LNHNV, CDR2 YYDKDF (reference sequence). In nucleotides, the CDR3 is TGTGCCACCAGCAGAGATGGGGTTTGGGACAATGAGCAGTTCTTC. This codes for CATSRDGVWDNEQFF.

The V call is TRBV24-1, the J call TRBJ2-2; D possibly corresponds to TRBD1 (6 bases). CDR1 and CDR2 from the germline V gene are KGHDR and SFDVKD. This CDR3 has 14 amino acids. With 1 base removed from V and 13 bases from J, the gap between germline ends came to 15 bases. The CDR3 loop reads CATSDFRGPLTLFF. CDR3 sequence (DNA): TGTGCCACCAGTGATTTCAGGGGACCACTTACGCTGTTTTTT.

The chain links TRBV2 to TRBJ1-6; D is undetermined. V lost 4 bases and J 5 bases, leaving 21 bases between the germline ends. The CDR3 is 18 amino acids. Germline-derived CDR1 and CDR2 are SNHLY and FYNNEI. The CDR3 DNA reads as TGTGCCAGCAGTGTACGACTAGCGGGAGTGGGGAATAATTCACCCCTCCACTTT. Translated: CASSVRLAGVGNNSPLHF.

The chain employs TRBV12-3 or TRBV12-4 and TRBJ2-5; tentative D call: TRBD2 (7 bases). The CDR3 is 15 residues long. The V and J ends lost 5 bases and 5 bases respectively, with 18 bases between them. CDR3 coding DNA: TGTGCCAGCAGTCCTTTTGGGGGGGCGCCGGAGACCCAGTACTTC. Protein product: CASSPFGGAPETQYF.

Concerning this clonotype: The CDR3 end shows no conserved phenylalanine or tryptophan, and so a read error is likely. The chain recombines TRBV7-3 with TRBJ1-6, with D hard to call. CDR3 length: 17 residues. Deletions cut 6 bases from V and 10 bases from J, with 25 bases between. Germline V gives CDR1 SGHTA, CDR2 FQGTGA. The CDR3 nucleotides are TGTGCCAGCAGTGGGGTGATTGGTACGACTGTCGGCTCACCCCTCCACTTA. Encoded protein: CASSGVIGTTVGSPLHL.

This clonotype was picked up a small number of times. The genes are TRBV2 and TRBJ1-2, with a possible D match to TRBD1 (5 bases). CDR3 length equals 13 residues. Germline V gene data show CDR1 as SNHLY and CDR2 as FYNNEI. V shed 8 bases and J shed 4 bases, with 14 bases lying between them. CDR3 amino acids: CASGPDGAYGYTF. The CDR3 DNA sequence: TGTGCCAGCGGGCCTGATGGGGCCTATGGCTACACCTTC.

The rearrangement joins TRBV20-1 to TRBJ1-1; TRBD1 aligns across 10 bases. CDR3 length equals 15 residues. With 3 bases clipped from V and 0 bases from J, the junction kept 4 bases outside the gene matches. The germline V gene encodes CDR1 DFQATT and CDR2 SNEGSKA (reference sequence). The CDR3 sequence is CSARRDRGMNTEAFF. For the CDR3, the DNA is TGCAGTGCTAGGAGGGACAGGGGAATGAACACTGAAGCTTTCTTT.

The CDR3 sequence is CATSGSGDLGNTIYF. The CDR3 nucleotides are TGTGCCACCAGTGGTTCGGGAGACCTCGGAAACACCATATATTTT. This chain uses TRBV24-1 with TRBJ1-3, with unresolved D. Germline CDR1 and CDR2: KGHDR and SFDVKD. Trimming removed 5 bases from V and 4 bases from J, with 14 bases in between. The CDR3 contains 15 residues.

The CDR3 loop is CASSLDTINEQFF. The CDR3 DNA reads as TGTGCCAGCAGCTTAGATACAATTAATGAGCAGTTCTTC. The chain has TRBV11-2 and TRBJ2-1; no definite D call. The ends were cut back, 0 bases at V and 7 bases at J, with 7 bases in the middle. The germline CDR1 and CDR2 sequences are SGHAT and FQNNGV. The CDR3 has 13 amino acids.

This clonotype was seen only once. This CDR3 reads CASTRGYNEQFF. CDR3 DNA: TGTGCCAGTACTCGGGGATACAATGAGCAGTTCTTC. V gene TRBV19 combines with J gene TRBJ2-1, with D possibly matching TRBD2 (5 bases). V lost 7 bases and J lost 4, with 8 bases in between. This CDR3 is built from 12 residues. Germline CDR1 and CDR2: LNHDA and SQIVND (reference sequence).

This clonotype was detected only a few times. The gene calls are TRBV7-2 and TRBJ2-5; tentative D call: TRBD1 (6 bases). Between the trimmed V and J ends, which lost 1 base and 5 bases, there was a span of 8 bases. CDR1 is SGHTA, CDR2 FQGNSA, per germline. The CDR3 is 13 amino acids. Here the CDR3 DNA reads TGTGCCAGCAGCTTAGGCCAGGGGGAGACCCAGTACTTC. This sequence encodes CASSLGQGETQYF.

The chain combines TRBV10-2 with TRBJ2-3; 9 bases line up with TRBD1. Germline assignment: CDR1 WSHSY and CDR2 SAAADI. The junction had 8 bases not matched to a gene; V was cut back by 4 bases and J by 3 bases. The CDR3 totals 16 residues. The CDR3 here is CASSGRPGQGTDTQYF. The CDR3, as DNA: TGCGCCAGCAGTGGGAGACCGGGACAGGGAACAGATACGCAGTATTTT.

This clonotype was recorded many times. The V gene is TRBV9, the J gene TRBJ2-1; D not resolved. V gave up 0 bases and J gave up 6 bases, with 16 bases separating them. There are 16 residues in the CDR3. Per germline, CDR1 SGDLS and CDR2 YYNGEE. The CDR3 spells CASSVEWAPKGNEQFF. The CDR3 coding sequence is TGTGCCAGCAGCGTAGAATGGGCCCCTAAGGGCAATGAGCAGTTCTTC. Full variable domain (missing parts from reference TRBV9 and TRBJ2-1): DSGVTQTPKHLITATGQRVTLRCSPRSGDLSVYWYQQSLDQGLQFLIQYYNGEERAKGNILERFSAQQFPDLHSELNLSSLELGDSALYFCASSVEWAPKGNEQFFGPGTRLTVL.

This clonotype was picked up one time. V usage is TRBV2 and J usage is TRBJ2-7, with D tentatively TRBD1 (6 bases). Germline V CDR1 and CDR2: SNHLY, FYNNEI. This CDR3 comprises 16 residues. The V end was cut by 0 bases, the J end by 5 bases, with 17 bases between. CDR3 sequence (DNA): TGTGCCAGCAGTGAAGCTGGCTACGCAGGGGTCGACGAGCAGTACTTC. As protein: CASSEAGYAGVDEQYF.